Given below is one TCR beta chain in context. This clonotype occurred many times. Its cognate antigen has yet to be identified. No per-base quality is available; no much larger clone lies one base away. Libraries of naive CD8 T cells were generated from roughly 21,000 to 960,000 sorted cells, with 10%, 30% or 50% of the purified RNA used. On a BD FACSAria II, naive CD8 T cells were FACS-sorted as CD8+CD4-CCR7+CD45RA+ and collected into RLT Plus buffer. Detection sensitivity was tested by spiking Jurkat RNA equal to 9 to 10 TCR copies' worth into samples containing about 20,000-1,000,000 naive CD8 T cells. Enrichment of CD8 T cells was done with RosetteSep CD8+ T Cell Enrichment Cocktail plus Ficoll-Paque, and ACK red cell lysis came afterward. These data originate in a study of molecular identifiers for immune sequencing clone quantification (dated by TCRdb to the late 2010s). In the study overall: For a replicate experiment, the RNA from either approximately 20,000 or 100,000 naive CD8 T cells was divided into five aliquots, and four of those aliquots went on to sequencing. CD8 T cells were used in a methods study to benchmark molecular-identifier clustering-based TCR repertoire sequencing (MIDCIRS) and TCR RNA copy counting.

Results the study describes overall, beyond this receptor: Modeling indicated roughly 3.3 TCR RNA copies recovered per cell, compared with around 9.8 by digital PCR, which implies a capture efficiency of around 29%. When barcode sub-clustering was omitted, TCR diversity was inflated by chimeric consensus sequences, with chimeras reaching as high as 47%. In CMV-specific effector cells, clones with more than 20 RNA copies accounted for over 97% of molecules, whereas in naive cells such clones accounted for under 1%. Even against a background of around 900,000 naive CD8 T cells, spiked-in Jurkat TCR RNA amounting to a single cell's worth was reported to be detectable. The naive libraries included spiked-in Jurkat TCR RNA (around 9 copies' worth), and this RNA is not part of the donor repertoire. Identical TCR molecules sharing a barcode could cause highly expanded clone sizes to be underestimated.

Receptors were amplified or captured by PCR. Data came from an Illumina HiSeq 4000. Bulk TCR libraries were generated as previously described, with the TCR primers listed in Table S5 used. Purification of total RNA was performed with the Qiagen AllPrep DNA/RNA kit. Before any analysis, reads coming from multiple sequencing runs of the same library were combined into one pool. The authors' analysis ran thus. Reads were retained only if the reads had an exact TCR constant sequence, and the retained reads were trimmed to 150 nt and grouped according to their 12-nt molecular barcodes. Reads within each barcode group were sub-clustered using a 15% Levenshtein threshold, and quality-weighted consensus sequences were constructed for each RNA molecule. Non-functional sequences were removed, as were lower-count sequences one edit away from another. Based on a fit of two negative binomial distributions, barcode sub-clusters having less than 20% of the maximum read count were discarded. The public sequencing data were trimmed at Q25 with fastp and processed into clonotypes with MiXCR by TCRdb, which kept only in-frame beta chains. Records with the same CDR3 protein are collapsed into one entry carrying the most frequent genes and DNA. The V and J calls and clone size are TCRdb's, not the authors'. The sample data list about 510,000 distinct CDR3 sequences, and about 22% of these were observed just once. 0.84% of the sample belongs to the ten largest clones.

CDR1 DFQATT and CDR2 SNEGSKA are derived from the germline V gene (reference sequence). Relative to germline, V is missing 5 bases and J is missing 2 bases, with 5 bases of the junction outside any gene match. From its cysteine to its phenylalanine, the CDR3 spans 14 amino acids. The read is trimmed to its CDR3 DNA, 42 bases read in frame from base 1. This sequence uses TRBV20-1 and TRBJ2-3; 9 middle bases align to TRBD1. Sequences were obtained from naive CD8+ T cells from blood, with Jurkat cell RNA spiked in. In the paper's terms, the cell subset or site label means: FACS-sorted CD8+CD4-CCR7+CD45RA+ naive T cells. The sequence was collected from a human donor in good health. Some libraries in this study had Jurkat cell RNA spiked in. The DNA sequence is TGCAGTGCTGGGGACAGGGTCTTCACAGATACGCAGTATTTT. Its translation reads: CSAGDRVFTDTQYF.